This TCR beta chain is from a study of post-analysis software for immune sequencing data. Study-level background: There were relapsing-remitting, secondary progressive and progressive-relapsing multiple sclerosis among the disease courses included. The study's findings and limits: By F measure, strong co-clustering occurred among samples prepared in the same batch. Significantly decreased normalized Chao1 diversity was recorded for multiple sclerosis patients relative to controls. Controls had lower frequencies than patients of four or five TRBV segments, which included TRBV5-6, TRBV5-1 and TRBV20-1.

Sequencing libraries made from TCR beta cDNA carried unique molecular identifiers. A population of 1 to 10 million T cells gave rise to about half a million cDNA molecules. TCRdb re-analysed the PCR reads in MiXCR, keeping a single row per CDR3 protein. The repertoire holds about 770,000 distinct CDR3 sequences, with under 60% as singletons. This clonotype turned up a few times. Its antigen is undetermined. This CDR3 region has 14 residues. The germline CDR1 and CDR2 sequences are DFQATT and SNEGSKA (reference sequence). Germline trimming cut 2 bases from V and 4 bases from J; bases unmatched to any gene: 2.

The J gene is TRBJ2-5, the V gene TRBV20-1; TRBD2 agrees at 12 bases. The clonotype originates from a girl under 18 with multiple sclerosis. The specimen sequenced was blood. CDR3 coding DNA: TGCAGTGCTAGACGACTAGCGGGAGTAGAGACCCAGTACTTC. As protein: CSARRLAGVETQYF.